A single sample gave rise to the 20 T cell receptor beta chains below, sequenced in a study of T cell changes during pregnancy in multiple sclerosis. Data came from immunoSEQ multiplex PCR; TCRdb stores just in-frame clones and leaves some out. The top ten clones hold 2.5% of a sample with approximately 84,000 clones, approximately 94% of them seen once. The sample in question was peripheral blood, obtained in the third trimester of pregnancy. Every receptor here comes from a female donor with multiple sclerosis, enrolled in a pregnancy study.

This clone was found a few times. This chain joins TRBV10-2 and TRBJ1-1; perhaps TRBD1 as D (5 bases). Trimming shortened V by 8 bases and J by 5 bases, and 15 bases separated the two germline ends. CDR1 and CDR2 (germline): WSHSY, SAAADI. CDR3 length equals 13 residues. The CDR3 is CASLVQRGTEAFF. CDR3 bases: TGCGCCAGCTTGGTTCAGCGGGGGACTGAAGCTTTCTTT.

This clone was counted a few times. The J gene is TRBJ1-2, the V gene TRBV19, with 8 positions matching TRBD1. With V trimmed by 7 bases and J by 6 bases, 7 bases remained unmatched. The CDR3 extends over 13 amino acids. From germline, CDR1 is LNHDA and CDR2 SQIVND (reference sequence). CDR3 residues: CASNTAGGNGYTF. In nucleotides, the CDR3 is TGTGCCAGTAACACGGCAGGGGGCAATGGCTACACCTTC.

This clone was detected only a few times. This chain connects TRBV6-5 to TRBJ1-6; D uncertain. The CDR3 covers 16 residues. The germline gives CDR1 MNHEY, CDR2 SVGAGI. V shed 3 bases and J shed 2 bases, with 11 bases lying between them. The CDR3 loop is CASSYLRVAYNSPLHF. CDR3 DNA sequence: TGTGCCAGCAGTTATCTGAGGGTGGCCTATAATTCACCCCTCCACTTT.

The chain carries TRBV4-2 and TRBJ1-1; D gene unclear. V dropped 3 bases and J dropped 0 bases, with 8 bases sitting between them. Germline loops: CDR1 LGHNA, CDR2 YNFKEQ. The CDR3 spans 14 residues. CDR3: CASSQVSLNTEAFF. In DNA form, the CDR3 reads TGTGCCAGCAGCCAGGTGAGTTTGAACACTGAAGCTTTCTTT.

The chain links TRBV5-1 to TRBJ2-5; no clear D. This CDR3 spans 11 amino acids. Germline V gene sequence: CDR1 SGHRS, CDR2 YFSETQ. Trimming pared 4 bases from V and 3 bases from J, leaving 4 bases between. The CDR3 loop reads CASSAKETQYF. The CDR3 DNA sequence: TGCGCCAGCAGCGCTAAAGAGACCCAGTACTTC.

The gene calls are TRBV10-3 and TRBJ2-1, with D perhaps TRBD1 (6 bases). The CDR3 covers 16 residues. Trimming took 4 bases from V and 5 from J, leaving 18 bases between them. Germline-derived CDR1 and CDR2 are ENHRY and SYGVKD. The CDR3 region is CAISGFIRGADNEQFF. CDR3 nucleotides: TGTGCCATCAGTGGGTTTATCAGGGGAGCTGACAATGAGCAGTTCTTC.

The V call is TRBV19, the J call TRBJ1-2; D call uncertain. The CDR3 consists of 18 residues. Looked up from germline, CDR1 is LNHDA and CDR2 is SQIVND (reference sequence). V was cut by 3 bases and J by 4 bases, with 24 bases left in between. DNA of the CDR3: TGTGCCAGTAGTATCTTCTCAGGTACCTGGGAGATTGGCTATGGCTACACCTTC. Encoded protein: CASSIFSGTWEIGYGYTF.

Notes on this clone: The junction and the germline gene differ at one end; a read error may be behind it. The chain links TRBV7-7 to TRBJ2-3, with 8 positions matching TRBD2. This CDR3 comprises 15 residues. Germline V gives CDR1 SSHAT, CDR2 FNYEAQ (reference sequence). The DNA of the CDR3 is TGTGCTAGCAGCTTAGGCCCTAGCGGGTCAGATACGCAGTATTTT. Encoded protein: CASSLGPSGSDTQYF.

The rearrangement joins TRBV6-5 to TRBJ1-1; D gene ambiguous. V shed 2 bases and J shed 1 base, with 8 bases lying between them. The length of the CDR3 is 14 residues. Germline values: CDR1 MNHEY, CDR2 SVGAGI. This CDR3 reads CASSYLRGNTEAFF. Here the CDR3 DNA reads TGTGCCAGCAGTTACCTCCGGGGGAACACTGAAGCTTTCTTT.

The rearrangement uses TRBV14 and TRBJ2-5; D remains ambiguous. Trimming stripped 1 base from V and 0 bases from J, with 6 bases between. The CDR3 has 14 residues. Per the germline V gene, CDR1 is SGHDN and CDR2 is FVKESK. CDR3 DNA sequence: TGTGCCAGCAGCCAAGGTCCAAACCAAGAGACCCAGTACTTC. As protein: CASSQGPNQETQYF.

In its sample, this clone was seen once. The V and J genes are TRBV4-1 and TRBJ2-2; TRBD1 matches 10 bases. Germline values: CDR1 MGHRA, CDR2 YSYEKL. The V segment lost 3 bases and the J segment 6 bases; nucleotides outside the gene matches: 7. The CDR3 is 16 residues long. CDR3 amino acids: CASSQVDRGQSGELFF. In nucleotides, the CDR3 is TGCGCCAGCAGCCAGGTTGACAGGGGGCAATCCGGGGAGCTGTTTTTT.

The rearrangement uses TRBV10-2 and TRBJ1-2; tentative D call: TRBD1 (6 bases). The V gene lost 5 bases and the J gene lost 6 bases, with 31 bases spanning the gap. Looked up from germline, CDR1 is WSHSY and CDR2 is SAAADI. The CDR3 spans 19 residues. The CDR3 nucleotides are TGCGCCAGCAGTCCCCCAACTGGGACAAATTTTCGTTTGGCCCATGGCTACACCTTC. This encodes CASSPPTGTNFRLAHGYTF.

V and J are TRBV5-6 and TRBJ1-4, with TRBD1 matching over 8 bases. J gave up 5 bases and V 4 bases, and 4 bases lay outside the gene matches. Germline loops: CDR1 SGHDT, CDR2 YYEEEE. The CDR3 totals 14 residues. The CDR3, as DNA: TGTGCCAGCAGCCACGGACAGGGAAATGAAAAACTGTTTTTT. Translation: CASSHGQGNEKLFF.

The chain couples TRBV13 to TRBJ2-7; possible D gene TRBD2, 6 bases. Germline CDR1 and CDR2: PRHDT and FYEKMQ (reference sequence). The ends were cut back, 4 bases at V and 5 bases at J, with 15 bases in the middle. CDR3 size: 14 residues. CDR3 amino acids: CASSSGVWGDEQYF. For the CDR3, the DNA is TGTGCCAGCAGCTCGGGGGTGTGGGGCGACGAGCAGTACTTC.

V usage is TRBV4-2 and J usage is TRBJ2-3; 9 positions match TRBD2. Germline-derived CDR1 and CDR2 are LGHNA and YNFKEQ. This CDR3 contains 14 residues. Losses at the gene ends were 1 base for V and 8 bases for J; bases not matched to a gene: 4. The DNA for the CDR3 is TGTGCCAGCAGCCAAGGACTAGCGGACGGTACGCAGTATTTT. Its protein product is CASSQGLADGTQYF.

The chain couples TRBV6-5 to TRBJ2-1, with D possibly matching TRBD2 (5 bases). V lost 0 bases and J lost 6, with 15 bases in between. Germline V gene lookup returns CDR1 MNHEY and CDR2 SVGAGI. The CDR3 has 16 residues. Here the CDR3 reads CASSYSKVDYSNEQFF. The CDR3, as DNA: TGTGCCAGCAGTTACTCGAAGGTCGACTACAGCAATGAGCAGTTCTTC.

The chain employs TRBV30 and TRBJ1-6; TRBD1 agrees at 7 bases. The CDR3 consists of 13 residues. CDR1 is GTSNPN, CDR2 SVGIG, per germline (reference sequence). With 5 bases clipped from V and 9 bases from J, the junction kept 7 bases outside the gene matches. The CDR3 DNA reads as TGTGCCTGGGCTGACAGGGCTTCTTCACCCCTCCACTTT. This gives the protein CAWADRASSPLHF.

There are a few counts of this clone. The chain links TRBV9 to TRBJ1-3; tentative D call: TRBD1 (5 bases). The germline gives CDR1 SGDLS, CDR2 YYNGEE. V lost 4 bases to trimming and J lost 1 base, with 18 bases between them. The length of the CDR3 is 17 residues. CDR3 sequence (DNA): TGTGCCAGCAGCCGGTTGGGCGGGGGAGCATCTGGAAACACCATATATTTT. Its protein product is CASSRLGGGASGNTIYF.

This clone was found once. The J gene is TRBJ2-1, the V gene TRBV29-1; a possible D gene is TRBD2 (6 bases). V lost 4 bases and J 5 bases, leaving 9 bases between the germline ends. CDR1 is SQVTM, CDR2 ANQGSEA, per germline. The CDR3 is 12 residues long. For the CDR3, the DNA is TGCAGCGTTGGCCTAGCGAACAATGAGCAGTTCTTC. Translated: CSVGLANNEQFF.

This CDR3 is CASSVATGNGETQYF. The DNA of the CDR3 is TGTGCCAGCAGCGTAGCTACAGGGAATGGAGAGACCCAGTACTTC. The V call is TRBV9, the J call TRBJ2-5; perhaps TRBD1 as D (6 bases). V dropped 0 bases and J dropped 4 bases, with 13 bases sitting between them. The CDR3 is made up of 15 amino acids. Germline V gives CDR1 SGDLS, CDR2 YYNGEE.